This is a list of T cell receptor beta chains from one sample in a study of molecular identifiers for immune sequencing clone quantification. One entry per CDR3 protein results from TCRdb running MiXCR on the PCR reads. Here the sample spans some 97,000 distinct CDR3 sequences, around 24% being singletons. The sequenced material came from naive CD8+ T cells from blood, with Jurkat cell RNA spiked in. The receptors come from a human donor in good health. Some libraries in this study had Jurkat cell RNA spiked in. Each CDR3 is given with its conserved first and last residue. The order of the fields is D gene, J gene, V gene, clone size, CDR3 protein, CDR3 DNA. The D gene is left open where the match is weak. Rows may omit the clone size; those that give it use once, few, many or a size class.

- | TRBJ2-3 | TRBV7-8 | many | CASTGDSRRADTQYF | TGTGCCAGCACAGGAGACAGCCGGCGGGCAGATACGCAGTATTTT
- | TRBJ2-7 | TRBV4-1 | many | CASSQDQDIRREQYF | TGCGCCAGCAGCCAAGATCAGGACATCCGGAGAGAGCAGTACTTC
TRBD1 | TRBJ2-7 | TRBV29-1 | many | CSVEGDRDTEQYF | TGCAGCGTTGAGGGAGACAGGGACACCGAGCAGTACTTC
TRBD1 | TRBJ1-3 | TRBV28 | many | CASGSGQGASGNTIYF | TGTGCCAGCGGTTCCGGACAGGGGGCCAGTGGAAACACCATATATTTT
- | TRBJ2-1 | TRBV4-1 | many | CASSRDTSLGNEQFF | TGCGCCAGCAGCCGAGATACTAGCTTGGGAAATGAGCAGTTCTTC
TRBD1 | TRBJ2-1 | TRBV4-1 | many | CASSQAGTGQYNEQFF | TGCGCCAGCAGCCAAGCCGGGACAGGGCAGTACAATGAGCAGTTCTTC
- | TRBJ2-1 | TRBV28 | - | CASSPLVYNEQFF | TGTGCCAGCAGTCCACTAGTGTACAATGAGCAGTTCTTC
TRBD2 | TRBJ2-2 | TRBV4-3 | - | CASSQENLAGGWTGELFF | TGCGCCAGCAGCCAAGAGAACCTAGCGGGGGGTTGGACCGGGGAGCTGTTTTTT
- | TRBJ1-5 | TRBV6-6 | - | CASTPELGPGNQPQHF | TGTGCCAGCACGCCAGAGCTAGGACCGGGCAATCAGCCCCAGCATTTT
- | TRBJ1-3 | TRBV20-1 | many | CSARGTDSGNTIYF | TGCAGTGCTAGAGGGACAGATTCGGGAAACACCATATATTTT
- | TRBJ2-2 | TRBV19 | - | CASSISLGLGEELFF | TGTGCCAGTAGTATCTCTCTAGGATTAGGCGAGGAGCTGTTTTTT
TRBD1 | TRBJ2-3 | TRBV10-1 | - | CASSELQGGRDTQYF | TGCGCCAGCAGTGAGCTACAGGGGGGCCGCGATACGCAGTATTTT
- | TRBJ2-1 | TRBV5-1 | - | CASSFFEDEQFF | TGCGCCAGCAGCTTCTTCGAGGATGAGCAGTTCTTC
- | TRBJ2-1 | TRBV7-8 | few | CASSLVAGADEQFF | TGTGCCAGCAGCTTAGTGGCAGGGGCAGATGAGCAGTTCTTC
- | TRBJ2-2 | TRBV4-1 | - | CASSQDWDLNTGELFF | TGCGCCAGCAGCCAAGATTGGGACTTAAACACCGGGGAGCTGTTTTTT
TRBD1 | TRBJ2-7 | TRBV6-5 | many | CASSWAGTGVEQYF | TGTGCCAGCAGTTGGGCCGGGACAGGGGTAGAGCAGTACTTC
TRBD1 | TRBJ2-3 | TRBV29-1 | - | CSVEVTGFTDTQYF | TGCAGCGTTGAAGTGACAGGGTTCACAGATACGCAGTATTTT
- | TRBJ1-6 | TRBV10-2 | many | CASSESSIISISNSPLHF | TGCGCCAGCAGTGAGTCGAGTATCATCAGTATATCGAATTCACCCCTCCACTTT
- | TRBJ1-1 | TRBV30 | - | CAWSVLENTEAFF | TGTGCCTGGAGTGTGTTAGAGAACACTGAAGCTTTCTTT
TRBD1 | TRBJ2-1 | TRBV30 | - | CARRARQGAGNEQFF | TGTGCCAGGAGAGCCCGACAGGGGGCAGGGAATGAGCAGTTCTTC
TRBD1 | TRBJ2-1 | TRBV27 | many | CASSLSSQGAHNEQFF | TGTGCCAGCAGTTTATCGAGTCAGGGGGCCCACAATGAGCAGTTCTTC
TRBD2 | TRBJ2-7 | TRBV6-6 | many | CASSPGLAEYEQYF | TGTGCCAGCAGTCCTGGACTAGCGGAGTACGAGCAGTACTTC
- | TRBJ2-2 | TRBV12-3/TRBV12-4 | many | CASTPGNTGELFF | TGTGCCAGCACCCCGGGGAACACCGGGGAGCTGTTTTTT
TRBD2 | TRBJ2-2 | TRBV30 | few | CAWSFGGGTGELFF | TGTGCCTGGAGTTTCGGGGGGGGGACCGGGGAGCTGTTTTTT
- | TRBJ2-3 | TRBV12-3/TRBV12-4 | - | CASSFLADNPSTGTQYF | TGTGCCAGCAGTTTTCTGGCCGACAATCCTAGCACAGGTACGCAGTATTTT
TRBD1 | TRBJ2-1 | TRBV2 | - | CASTADGTGTYNEQFF | TGTGCCAGCACCGCAGACGGGACAGGAACCTACAATGAGCAGTTCTTC
- | TRBJ1-6 | TRBV27 | - | CASRSLAGRRGSPLHF | TGTGCCAGCAGGTCTCTGGCAGGGCGGAGAGGTTCACCCCTCCACTTT
TRBD2 | TRBJ2-7 | TRBV20-1 | few | CSARVAGDDEQYF | TGCAGTGCTAGAGTTGCGGGGGACGACGAGCAGTACTTC
- | TRBJ1-5 | TRBV4-1 | - | CASSQDNLGTNQPRHF | TGCGCCAGCAGCCAAGATAACTTGGGTACGAATCAGCCCCGGCATTTT
TRBD2 | TRBJ2-1 | TRBV20-1 | - | CSARWGPAGVEQFF | TGCAGTGCTAGATGGGGACCAGCGGGAGTTGAGCAGTTCTTC